What follows is one T cell receptor (beta chain) and its context. Its matching antigen is unknown. The entry originates in a study of T cell responses to AZD1222 COVID-19 vaccine. Overall study: Analyses pooled second doses at about 4 or about 12 weeks.

Trimming pared 2 bases from V and 4 bases from J, leaving 14 bases between. Germline values: CDR1 MDHEN, CDR2 SYDVKM. This CDR3 comprises 15 residues. This table comes from immunoSEQ multiplex PCR, and its TCRdb copy is limited to in-frame clones, with some not included. The sample consists of 95,000 to 150,000 clones, 70% to 90% of them appearing once. General observations from the study: The donor cohort was predominantly white British with a female majority, and clonal diversity may have been underestimated. Vaccine-associated CD4 TCRs ranged over spike, dominating at 160-218 and 743-854.

The chain couples TRBV28 to TRBJ1-2; D remains unclear. Sequencing was performed on peripheral blood, taken on day 0 of AZD1222 vaccination. The sequence came from an adult in good health. The CDR3, as DNA: TGTGCCAGCAGTTTAGTTGATGGGCAGATCTATGGCTACACCTTC. Protein: CASSLVDGQIYGYTF.